These 24 T cell receptor beta chains were all obtained from the same sample, sequenced in a study of shared clonotypes between healthy human individuals. Some clones are missing from TCRdb's copy, which holds only in-frame ones; the method was immunoSEQ multiplex PCR. Here the sample spans hundreds of thousands of clones, more than 70% being singletons. The sample comprised memory CD4+ T cells sorted from blood. Indicated subset: CD45RA-negative fraction. The receptors come from a woman aged 25-40 years in good health.

This chain uses TRBV5-1 with TRBJ2-5, with TRBD1 matching over 8 bases. From germline, CDR1 is SGHRS and CDR2 YFSETQ. With 2 bases clipped from V and 1 base from J, the junction kept 7 bases outside the gene matches. CDR3 length equals 16 residues. CDR3 loop: CASSFRGQGLQETQYF. Written as DNA, the CDR3 is TGCGCCAGCAGCTTCCGCGGACAGGGCCTCCAAGAGACCCAGTACTTC. Together with reference TRBV5-1 and TRBJ2-5, the CDR3 gives the full variable domain: KAGVTQTPRYLIKTRGQQVTLSCSPISGHRSVSWYQQTPGQGLQFLFEYFSETQRNKGNFPGRFSGRQFSNSRSEMNVSTLELGDSALYLCASSFRGQGLQETQYFGPGTRLLVL.

There are a few counts of this clone. The V and J genes are TRBV19 and TRBJ1-5, with no clear D. Germline CDR1 reads LNHDA; CDR2 reads SQIVND (reference sequence). The CDR3 sequence is 15 residues long. Trimming shortened V by 9 bases and J by 2 bases, and 17 bases separated the two germline ends. CDR3 nucleotides: TGTGCCAGACCCAGGTTAGGTGAGGGCAATCAGCCCCAGCATTTT. It specifies CARPRLGEGNQPQHF.

V and J are TRBV9 and TRBJ1-6; TRBD1 matches at 10 bases. Germline CDR1 and CDR2: SGDLS and YYNGEE. The CDR3 covers 15 residues. V shed 4 bases, J shed 10 bases, and the junction held 8 bases outside the gene matches. The CDR3 region is CASSWGQGTESPLHF. The CDR3 coding sequence is TGTGCCAGCAGCTGGGGACAGGGGACAGAGTCACCCCTCCACTTT. Looking up the rest from reference TRBV9 and TRBJ1-6 gives the full variable domain: DSGVTQTPKHLITATGQRVTLRCSPRSGDLSVYWYQQSLDQGLQFLIQYYNGEERAKGNILERFSAQQFPDLHSELNLSSLELGDSALYFCASSWGQGTESPLHFGNGTRLTVT.

This clone is a singleton in its sample. The V gene is TRBV7-2, the J gene TRBJ1-5, with D possibly being TRBD1 (6 bases). The V gene's germline CDR1 is SGHTA and CDR2 FQGNSA. The CDR3 has 14 residues. V was shortened by 0 bases and J by 6 bases, with 9 bases between the two germline ends. The CDR3 bases are TGTGCCAGCAGCTTAGCGGGGGGCAGTCAGCCCCAGCATTTT. Translation: CASSLAGGSQPQHF.

CDR3 DNA: TGTGCCACCAGCAGAGGAGGTGGAACTGATGGAAGAGAGCAGTTCTTC. This encodes CATSRGGGTDGREQFF. The chain combines TRBV15 with TRBJ2-1; unclear D gene. This CDR3 region has 16 residues. Per the germline V gene, CDR1 is LNHNV and CDR2 is YYDKDF (reference sequence). With 1 base removed from V and 10 bases from J, the gap between germline ends came to 20 bases. Full variable domain (remainder filled in from reference TRBV15 and TRBJ2-1): DAMVIQNPRYQVTQFGKPVTLSCSQTLNHNVMYWYQQKSSQAPKLLFHYYDKDFNNEADTPDNFQSRRPNTSFCFLDIRSPGLGDTAMYLCATSRGGGTDGREQFFGPGTRLTVL.

This clone was observed a handful of times. This rearrangement joins TRBV6-5 to TRBJ2-7; D call uncertain. This CDR3 contains 14 residues. Deletions cut 6 bases from V and 1 base from J, with 13 bases between. CDR1 is MNHEY, CDR2 SVGAGI, per germline. CDR3 sequence: CASSRDAQSYEQYF. The CDR3 DNA reads TGTGCCAGCAGCCGAGACGCACAGTCCTACGAGCAGTACTTC.

DNA for the CDR3: TGTGCCTGGAGCGGCCCAGGCTACACCTTC. This gives the protein CAWSGPGYTF. The chain joins TRBV30 to TRBJ1-2; D is uncertain. CDR3 size: 10 residues. CDR1 is GTSNPN and CDR2 is SVGIG in the germline V gene (reference sequence). Between the trimmed V and J ends, which lost 3 bases and 8 bases, there was a span of 7 bases.

The rearrangement links TRBV18 to TRBJ1-1; the D gene is possibly TRBD1 (5 bases). V was pared by 1 base and J by 3 bases, with 9 bases between. The germline V gene has CDR1 KGHSH and CDR2 LQKENI. The CDR3 sequence is 14 residues long. CDR3 nucleotide sequence: TGTGCCAGCTCACCACTGGGCAGGGACACTGAAGCTTTCTTT. The encoded protein is CASSPLGRDTEAFF.

This chain uses TRBV4-1 with TRBJ1-1, with unresolved D. Trimming cost V 1 base and J 7 bases, with 7 bases left between them. The length of the CDR3 is 12 residues. Germline CDR1 MGHRA, CDR2 YSYEKL. The CDR3 region has the DNA TGCGCCAGCAGCCAAGTATTAGGTGAAGCTTTCTTT. Translating it yields CASSQVLGEAFF.

This clone was observed a single time. This rearrangement joins TRBV10-3 to TRBJ2-1; 13 bases are shared with TRBD2. V was pared by 2 bases and J by 4 bases, with 8 bases of the junction left unmatched. Looked up from germline, CDR1 is ENHRY and CDR2 is SYGVKD. This CDR3 is 18 amino acids long. CDR3 loop: CAISELTGLAGKYNEQFF. The CDR3 DNA reads TGTGCCATCAGTGAGCTTACGGGACTAGCGGGAAAATACAATGAGCAGTTCTTC.

As regards this clone: This specimen includes other DNA sequences encoding the same CDR3. CDR3 nucleotide sequence: TGTGCCAGCAGTTACCGGACAGGGAGGGAGCTGTTTTTT. It is translated as CASSYRTGRELFF. The chain links TRBV6-6 to TRBJ2-2, with 8 bases identical to TRBD1. CDR1 and CDR2 (germline): MNHNY, SVGAGI (reference sequence). The junction had 2 bases not matched to a gene; V was cut back by 2 bases and J by 9 bases. The CDR3 is 13 amino acids.

The count of this clone is one. This chain uses TRBV4-1 with TRBJ2-1; tentatively, D is TRBD2 (7 bases). V dropped 4 bases and J dropped 12 bases, with 16 bases sitting between them. Per germline, CDR1 MGHRA and CDR2 YSYEKL. The CDR3 has 13 amino acids. The CDR3 bases are TGCGCCAGCAGCCCTGGGGGCGGGAGTCGGCAGTTCTTC. The encoded protein is CASSPGGGSRQFF.

The genes are TRBV7-6 and TRBJ2-2, with a weak D call TRBD2 (6 bases). The CDR3 contains 16 residues. CDR1 is SGHVS, CDR2 FNYEAQ, per germline. Trimming left V 5 bases short and J 7 bases short, with 20 bases between. The CDR3 region has the DNA TGTGCCAGCAGCGGTAGGGCGGGGCGCGGGATCGGGGAGCTGTTTTTT. Its translation is CASSGRAGRGIGELFF.

This chain links TRBV28 with TRBJ2-7; D remains unclear. The V and J ends lost 8 bases and 3 bases respectively, with 5 bases between them. CDR1 is MDHEN, CDR2 SYDVKM, per germline. The CDR3 has 10 amino acids. The CDR3: CASGGYEQYF. CDR3 DNA sequence: TGTGCCAGCGGTGGCTACGAGCAGTACTTC.

The chain has TRBV15 and TRBJ1-5; D call uncertain. Trimming left V 3 bases short and J 1 base short, with 4 bases between. Germline lookup yields CDR1 LNHNV and CDR2 YYDKDF (reference sequence). CDR3 length: 13 amino acids. The CDR3 nucleotides are TGTGCCACCAGCAGGGGAAGCAATCAGCCCCAGCATTTT. This codes for CATSRGSNQPQHF.

Comment on this clone: Other DNA sequences in this specimen translate into the identical CDR3. The V call is TRBV6-1, the J call TRBJ2-7; D unresolved. Germline CDR1 reads MNHNS; CDR2 reads SASEGT. The CDR3 consists of 15 residues. V lost 0 bases and J 4 bases, leaving 13 bases between the germline ends. The CDR3 DNA reads TGTGCCAGCAGTGAAGCAAGGACCTCATTATACGAGCAGTACTTC. Residues: CASSEARTSLYEQYF.

The chain is built from TRBV5-4 and TRBJ2-5; D is perhaps TRBD2 (6 bases). The J call may be mistaken, given a closer DNA end match to TRBJ2-7. This CDR3 has 14 residues. Germline lookup yields CDR1 SGHNT and CDR2 YYREEE (reference sequence). CDR3 in amino acids: CASSRDQGLTEQYF. DNA for the CDR3: TGTGCCAGCAGCCGCGACCAAGGACTAACCGAGCAGTACTTC.

The V and J genes are TRBV2 and TRBJ2-5; TRBD1 might be the D (6 bases). The CDR3 extends over 15 amino acids. CDR1 and CDR2 from the germline V gene are SNHLY and FYNNEI. The germline V and J ends were trimmed by 7 bases and 2 bases, with 17 bases remaining between them. The CDR3 sequence is CASNKQGTSQETQYF. In nucleotides, the CDR3 is TGTGCCAGCAATAAACAGGGCACATCTCAAGAGACCCAGTACTTC.

The chain joins TRBV7-6 to TRBJ2-7; tentatively, D is TRBD1 (5 bases). CDR3 size: 15 residues. Germline V gene sequence: CDR1 SGHVS, CDR2 FNYEAQ. V lost 5 bases and J lost 0, with 14 bases in between. The CDR3 nucleotides read TGTGCCAGCAGCCCTATCCAGGGAAGCTCCTACGAGCAGTACTTC. Translation gives CASSPIQGSSYEQYF.

Notes on this clone: Other nucleotide sequences in the sample specify the same CDR3. The chain links TRBV4-2 to TRBJ2-2, with 8 nucleotides matching TRBD1. The CDR3 length is 15 residues. Germline values: CDR1 LGHNA, CDR2 YNFKEQ. J was trimmed by 6 bases and V by 4 bases; bases with no gene match: 7. Here the CDR3 DNA reads TGTGCCAGCAGCCTTGGACAGGGAGGTGCCGGGGAGCTGTTTTTT. Its translation is CASSLGQGGAGELFF.

This clone was found many times. The CDR3: CASSSALGLAGSGHEQYF. CDR3 DNA sequence: TGTGCCAGCAGCTCCGCCCTGGGACTAGCGGGGAGTGGCCACGAGCAGTACTTC. The chain employs TRBV7-2 and TRBJ2-7; 13 bases fit TRBD2. The CDR3 totals 18 residues. With V trimmed by 4 bases and J by 5 bases, 14 bases remained unmatched. Germline CDR1 SGHTA, CDR2 FQGNSA.

The rearrangement uses TRBV7-9 and TRBJ2-7; 10 bases align to TRBD2. Per germline, CDR1 SEHNR and CDR2 FQNEAQ (reference sequence). With 6 bases clipped from V and 5 bases from J, the junction kept 19 bases outside the gene matches. CDR3 length: 18 amino acids. This CDR3 is CASSTRVGSGRISNEQYF. CDR3 in DNA: TGTGCCAGCAGTACCCGTGTAGGTAGCGGGAGGATTTCCAACGAGCAGTACTTC.

This chain connects TRBV6-1 to TRBJ1-4, with D unclear. The V end lost 2 bases, the J end lost 11 bases, and 15 bases lay between the germline ends. CDR3 size: 14 residues. Germline CDR1 reads MNHNS; CDR2 reads SASEGT. The CDR3 here is CASSERELSVKLFF. CDR3 coding DNA: TGTGCCAGCAGTGAAAGGGAGTTAAGCGTTAAACTGTTTTTT.

The rearrangement links TRBV29-1 to TRBJ1-1; D remains unclear. There are 16 residues in the CDR3. Between the trimmed V and J ends, which lost 0 bases and 11 bases, there was a span of 25 bases. Looked up from germline, CDR1 is SQVTM and CDR2 is ANQGSEA. The CDR3 bases are TGCAGCGTTGAAGAGGGTGGGTGGCGGGCCCGCGCGGAGGCTTTCTTT. Its protein is CSVEEGGWRARAEAFF.